The sequence of this TCR beta chain was determined in a study of blood T cells in healthy people across ages. Germline V lookup: CDR1 LNHDA, CDR2 SQIVND (reference sequence). V was cut by 5 bases and J by 1 base, with 15 bases left in between. The CDR3 spans 16 residues. Through a sample-barcoded 5' primer and a J-beta primer mix, a second PCR was run for about 7 to 12 cycles. TCRdb recomputed calls from the 5' RACE reads with MiXCR, one row per CDR3 protein. The top ten hold about 13% of the sample, which has 600,000 to 800,000 distinct CDR3 sequences, more than 45% seen once. The receptor comes from a woman of 80 years or more in good health. The specimen was blood. V gene TRBV19 combines with J gene TRBJ2-1; D possibly uses TRBD1 or TRBD2 (5 bases each). The CDR3 protein is CASSSSEGRSYNEQFF. The CDR3 bases are TGTGCCAGTAGTTCGTCCGAGGGACGGTCCTACAATGAGCAGTTCTTC.